Shown below are 10 T cell receptor beta chains from a single sample sequenced in a study of beta chain features in type 1 diabetes. The isolated RNA, all of it, was reverse transcribed, so expressed TCRB transcripts were what got sequenced. TCRdb's table, derived via immunoSEQ multiplex PCR, lists solely in-frame clones and lacks some. Of under 500,000 clones in the sample, over 25% were seen once. The specimen sequenced was naive CD4+ T cells from blood. These receptors were collected from a young man in good health.

The V gene is TRBV30, the J gene TRBJ2-1; TRBD2 might be the D (5 bases). The V end lost 5 bases, the J end lost 4 bases, and 15 bases lay between the germline ends. Germline V CDR1 and CDR2: GTSNPN, SVGIG (reference sequence). The CDR3 extends over 14 amino acids. CDR3 loop: CAWATRARYNEQFF. As DNA, the CDR3 is TGTGCCTGGGCTACTAGGGCCCGTTACAATGAGCAGTTCTTC.

The table lists this clone with a few counts. This sequence joins TRBV18 and TRBJ1-5; D not resolved. V was pared by 6 bases and J by 0 bases, with 9 bases between. The germline CDR1 and CDR2 sequences are KGHSH and LQKENI. The CDR3 length is 14 residues. This chain's CDR3 is CASSPSNSNQPQHF. DNA for the CDR3: TGTGCCAGCTCGCCGAGCAATAGCAATCAGCCCCAGCATTTT.

The chain uses TRBV23-1 and TRBJ2-7; TRBD2 agrees at 8 bases. TRBV23-1 is recorded as an ORF, its role being uncertain. The J segment lost 2 bases and the V segment lost 1 base, leaving 7 bases of the junction unmatched. The CDR3 has 16 amino acids. CDR3 DNA sequence: TGCGCCAGCAGTCAATGCCCCCAGCGGGGGACCTACGAGCAGTACTTC. It yields the protein CASSQCPQRGTYEQYF.

V gene TRBV29-1 combines with J gene TRBJ2-3, with 9 bases aligning to TRBD2. This CDR3 region has 16 residues. V lost 1 base, J lost 2 bases, and 7 bases stayed unmatched. CDR1 and CDR2 from the germline V gene are SQVTM and ANQGSEA. Written as DNA, the CDR3 is TGCAGCGTTGAAGGTACCGCTAGCGGGAACACAGATACGCAGTATTTT. The encoded protein is CSVEGTASGNTDTQYF.

V and J are TRBV4-3 and TRBJ1-2, with 9 bases aligning to TRBD1. This CDR3 has 16 amino acids. V shed 1 base, J shed 5 bases, and the junction held 8 bases outside the gene matches. Per germline, CDR1 LGHNA and CDR2 YSLEER. In nucleotides, the CDR3 is TGCGCCAGCAGCCAAGCCACCGGGACAGGGTTGTATGGCTACACCTTC. The encoded protein is CASSQATGTGLYGYTF.

There are a few counts of this clone. The rearrangement uses TRBV15 and TRBJ2-1, with D uncertain. CDR1 LNHNV and CDR2 YYDKDF come from the germline V gene (reference sequence). There are 17 residues in the CDR3. V was clipped by 0 bases and J by 7 bases, with 19 bases between them. The CDR3 spells CATSRDPGDSNWNEQFF. The CDR3 bases are TGTGCCACCAGCAGAGATCCCGGAGATTCTAATTGGAATGAGCAGTTCTTC. The whole variable domain, remainder taken from reference TRBV15 and TRBJ2-1, is DAMVIQNPRYQVTQFGKPVTLSCSQTLNHNVMYWYQQKSSQAPKLLFHYYDKDFNNEADTPDNFQSRRPNTSFCFLDIRSPGLGDTAMYLCATSRDPGDSNWNEQFFGPGTRLTVL.

This clone was seen only a few times. This rearrangement joins TRBV5-1 to TRBJ2-7; D uncertain. The CDR3 runs 14 residues. With 4 bases removed from V and 2 bases from J, the gap between germline ends came to 13 bases. From germline, CDR1 is SGHRS and CDR2 YFSETQ. CDR3 DNA: TGCGCCAGCAGCGTAGTTGATGTTGCCTACGAGCAGTACTTC. Translating it yields CASSVVDVAYEQYF.

The CDR3 spells CASRRTVGETQYF. CDR3 coding DNA: TGTGCCAGCAGGCGGACAGTGGGAGAGACCCAGTACTTC. The rearrangement uses TRBV6-5 and TRBJ2-5; tentatively, D is TRBD1 (6 bases). The CDR3 totals 13 residues. Germline V CDR1 and CDR2: MNHEY, SVGAGI. Trimming took off 6 bases at V and 4 bases at J, with 12 bases between the two ends.

The genes are TRBV28 and TRBJ2-1; 10 bases match TRBD2. J gave up 2 bases and V 3 bases, and 1 base lay outside the gene matches. The CDR3 is 15 residues long. Germline lookup yields CDR1 MDHEN and CDR2 SYDVKM. The CDR3 loop reads CASSFSGRAYNEQFF. The CDR3 nucleotides are TGTGCCAGCAGTTTCAGCGGGAGGGCCTACAATGAGCAGTTCTTC.

The rearrangement links TRBV19 to TRBJ2-1, with D possibly being TRBD1 (5 bases). The CDR3 covers 15 residues. Per the germline V gene, CDR1 is LNHDA and CDR2 is SQIVND (reference sequence). Between the trimmed V and J ends, which lost 0 bases and 0 bases, there was a span of 6 bases. The CDR3 protein is CASSIDQGSYNEQFF. In nucleotides, the CDR3 is TGTGCCAGTAGTATAGATCAGGGCTCCTACAATGAGCAGTTCTTC.